This T cell receptor (beta chain) was identified during a study of shared clonotypes between healthy human individuals. This CDR3 is 14 amino acids long. Germline V gene sequence: CDR1 MNHNY, CDR2 SVGAGI (reference sequence). The trim removed 5 bases at V and 6 bases at J, leaving 3 bases unmatched. Study conclusions and caveats: Clonotype sharing among donors, it was expected, would be affected by sequencing depth. Owing to a small donor count, the genetic and exposure-history diversity represented was limited.

Comment on this clone: Its antigen is not identified.

Extraction of genomic DNA in unsorted samples used about 90 million PBMCs. Every subset had its genomic DNA shared out evenly among several immunoSEQ plates. TCRdb's copy holds only in-frame clones and misses some; the assay was immunoSEQ multiplex PCR. The sample consists of fewer than 600,000 clones, about four fifths of them appearing once. This clonotype originated in a woman aged 40 to 50 in good health. Some clones in this sample may be carry-over from other donors' samples. This sequence joins TRBV6-6 and TRBJ2-1; 11 bases align to TRBD1. The source material was PBMCs. The CDR3 nucleotides read TGTGCCAGCAGTAGGGACAGGGGGGTCAATGAGCAGTTCTTC. Protein sequence: CASSRDRGVNEQFF.